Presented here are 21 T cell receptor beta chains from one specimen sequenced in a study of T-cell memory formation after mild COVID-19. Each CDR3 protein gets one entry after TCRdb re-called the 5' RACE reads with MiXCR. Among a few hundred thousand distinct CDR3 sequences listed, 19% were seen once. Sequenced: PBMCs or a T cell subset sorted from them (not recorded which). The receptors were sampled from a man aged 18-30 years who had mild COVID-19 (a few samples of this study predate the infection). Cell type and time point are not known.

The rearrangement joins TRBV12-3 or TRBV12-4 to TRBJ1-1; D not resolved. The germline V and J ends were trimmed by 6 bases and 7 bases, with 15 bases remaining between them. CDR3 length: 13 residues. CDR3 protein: CASRSGEFGEAFF. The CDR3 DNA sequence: TGTGCCAGCAGGAGCGGGGAGTTTGGTGAAGCTTTCTTT.

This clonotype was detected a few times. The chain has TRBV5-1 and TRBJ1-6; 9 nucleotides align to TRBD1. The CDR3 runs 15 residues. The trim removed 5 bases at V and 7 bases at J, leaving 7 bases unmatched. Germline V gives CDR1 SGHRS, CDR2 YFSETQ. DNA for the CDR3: TGCGCCAGCAGTTATCAGACAGGGGGAAATTCACCCCTCCACTTT. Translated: CASSYQTGGNSPLHF.

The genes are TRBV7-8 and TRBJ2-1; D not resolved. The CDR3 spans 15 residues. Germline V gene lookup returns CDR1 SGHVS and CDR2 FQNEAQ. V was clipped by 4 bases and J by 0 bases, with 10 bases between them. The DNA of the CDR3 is TGTGCCAGCAGCTATAGCTGGAGCTCCTACAATGAGCAGTTCTTC. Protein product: CASSYSWSSYNEQFF.

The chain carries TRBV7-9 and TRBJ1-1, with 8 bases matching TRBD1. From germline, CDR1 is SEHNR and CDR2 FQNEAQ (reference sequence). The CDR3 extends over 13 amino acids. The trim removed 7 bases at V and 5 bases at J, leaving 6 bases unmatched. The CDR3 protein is CASNGQGITEAFF. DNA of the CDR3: TGTGCCAGCAACGGACAGGGCATTACTGAAGCTTTCTTT.

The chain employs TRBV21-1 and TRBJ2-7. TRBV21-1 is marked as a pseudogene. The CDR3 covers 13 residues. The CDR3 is CASSKVRSYEQYF. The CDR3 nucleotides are TGTGCCAGCAGCAAAGTGAGATCCTACGAGCAGTACTTC.

Here the CDR3 DNA reads TGTGCCAGCAGTTTGCGTATAGGGGGACACGAGCAGTACTTC. This sequence encodes CASSLRIGGHEQYF. This chain joins TRBV27 and TRBJ2-7, with a weak D call TRBD1 (6 bases). The CDR3 covers 14 residues. Germline CDR1 reads MNHEY; CDR2 reads SMNVEV (reference sequence). The V end lost 3 bases, the J end lost 5 bases, and 14 bases lay between the germline ends.

The CDR3 region is CASSPSDVTANTEAFF. DNA for the CDR3: TGTGCCAGCTCACCGAGTGATGTTACAGCGAACACTGAAGCTTTCTTT. The rearrangement joins TRBV18 to TRBJ1-1; unclear D gene. With 3 bases removed from V and 1 base from J, the gap between germline ends came to 15 bases. The CDR3 has 16 residues. Germline CDR1 reads KGHSH; CDR2 reads LQKENI.

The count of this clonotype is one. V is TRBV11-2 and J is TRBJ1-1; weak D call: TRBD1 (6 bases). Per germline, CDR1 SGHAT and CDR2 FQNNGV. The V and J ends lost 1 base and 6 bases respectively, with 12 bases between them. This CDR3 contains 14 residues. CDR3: CASSLVTGKAEAFF. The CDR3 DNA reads TGTGCCAGCAGCTTAGTTACAGGGAAGGCTGAAGCTTTCTTT.

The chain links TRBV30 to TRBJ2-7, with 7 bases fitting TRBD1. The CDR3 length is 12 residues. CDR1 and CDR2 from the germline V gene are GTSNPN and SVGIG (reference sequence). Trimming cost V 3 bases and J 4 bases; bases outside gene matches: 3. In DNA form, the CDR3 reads TGTGCCTGGAGCGAGGACAGGTACGAGCAGTACTTC. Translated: CAWSEDRYEQYF.

This chain's CDR3 is CASSTRYGTSAATDTQYF. CDR3 in DNA: TGTGCCAGCAGCACCCGATACGGGACTAGCGCTGCCACAGATACGCAGTATTTT. This rearrangement joins TRBV7-2 to TRBJ2-3; 10 bases line up with TRBD2. CDR1 SGHTA and CDR2 FQGNSA come from the germline V gene. Trimming cost V 5 bases and J 2 bases; bases outside gene matches: 13. The CDR3 totals 18 residues.

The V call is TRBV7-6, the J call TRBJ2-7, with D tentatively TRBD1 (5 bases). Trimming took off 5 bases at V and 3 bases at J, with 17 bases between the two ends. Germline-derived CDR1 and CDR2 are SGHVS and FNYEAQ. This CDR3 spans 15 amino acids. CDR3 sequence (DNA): TGTGCCAGCAGCCAGTCGGCAGGGTGGAACTACGAGCAGTACTTC. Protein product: CASSQSAGWNYEQYF.

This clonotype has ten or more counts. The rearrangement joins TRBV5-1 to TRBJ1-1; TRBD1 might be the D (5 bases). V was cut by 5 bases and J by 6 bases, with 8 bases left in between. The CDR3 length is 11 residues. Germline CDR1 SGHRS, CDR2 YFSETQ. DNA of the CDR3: TGCGCCAGCAGTATGGGGCCTGAAGCTTTCTTT. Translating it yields CASSMGPEAFF.

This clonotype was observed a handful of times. The CDR3, as DNA: TGTGCCAGCAGCTCCTGGGGGGGCGCGGGGTACGAGCAGTACTTC. Translation: CASSSWGGAGYEQYF. V is TRBV7-9 and J is TRBJ2-7, with D perhaps TRBD2 (7 bases). V lost 4 bases, J lost 4 bases, and 17 bases lay in between. The germline CDR1 and CDR2 sequences are SEHNR and FQNEAQ (reference sequence). The CDR3 is made up of 15 amino acids.

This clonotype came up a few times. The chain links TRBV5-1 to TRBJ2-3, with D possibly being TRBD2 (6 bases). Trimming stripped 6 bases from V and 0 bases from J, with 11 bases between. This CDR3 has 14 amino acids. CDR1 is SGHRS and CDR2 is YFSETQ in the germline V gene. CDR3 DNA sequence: TGCGCCAGCAACGGGGGACTTAGCACAGATACGCAGTATTTT. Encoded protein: CASNGGLSTDTQYF.

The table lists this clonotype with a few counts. CDR3 protein: CASSYYALTGGTQYF. The CDR3 DNA reads TGTGCCAGCAGCTATTATGCGCTGACTGGGGGGACCCAGTACTTC. V usage is TRBV11-2 and J usage is TRBJ2-5; tentatively, D is TRBD1 or TRBD2 (5 bases each). CDR1 and CDR2 from the germline V gene are SGHAT and FQNNGV. The CDR3 has 15 amino acids. Trimming stripped 4 bases from V and 7 bases from J, with 19 bases between.

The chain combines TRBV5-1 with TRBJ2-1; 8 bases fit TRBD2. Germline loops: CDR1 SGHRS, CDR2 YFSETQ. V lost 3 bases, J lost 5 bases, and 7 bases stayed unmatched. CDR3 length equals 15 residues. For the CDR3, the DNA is TGCGCCAGCAGCTCCCAGCGGGGGTCGAACAATGAGCAGTTCTTC. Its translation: CASSSQRGSNNEQFF.

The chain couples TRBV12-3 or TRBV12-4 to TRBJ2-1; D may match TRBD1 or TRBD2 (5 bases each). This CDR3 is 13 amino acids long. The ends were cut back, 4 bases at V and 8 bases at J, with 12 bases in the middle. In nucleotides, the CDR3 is TGTGCCAGCAGTTCCCTTATGGGGGATGAGCAGTTCTTC. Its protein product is CASSSLMGDEQFF.

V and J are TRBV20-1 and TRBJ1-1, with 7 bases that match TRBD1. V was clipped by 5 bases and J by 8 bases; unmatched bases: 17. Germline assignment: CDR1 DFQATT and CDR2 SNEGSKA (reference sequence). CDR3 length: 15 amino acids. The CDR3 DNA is TGCAGTGCTCCTGACCCAGGGGGGTTTTCCGCCGAAGCTTTCTTT. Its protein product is CSAPDPGGFSAEAFF.

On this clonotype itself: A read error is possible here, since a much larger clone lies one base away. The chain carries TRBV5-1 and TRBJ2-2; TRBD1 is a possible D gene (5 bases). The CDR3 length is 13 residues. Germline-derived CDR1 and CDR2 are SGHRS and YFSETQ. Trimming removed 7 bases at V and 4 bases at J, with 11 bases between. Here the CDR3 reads CASGLTVTGELFF. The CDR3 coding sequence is TGCGCCAGCGGCCTGACAGTCACCGGGGAGCTGTTTTTT.

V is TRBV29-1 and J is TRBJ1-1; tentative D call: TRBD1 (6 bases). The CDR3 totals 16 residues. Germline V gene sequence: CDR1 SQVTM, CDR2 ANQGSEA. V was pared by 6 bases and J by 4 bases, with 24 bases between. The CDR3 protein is CSVNRGGGGLGTEAFF. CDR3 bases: TGCAGCGTCAATCGGGGGGGCGGGGGTTTGGGCACTGAAGCTTTCTTT.

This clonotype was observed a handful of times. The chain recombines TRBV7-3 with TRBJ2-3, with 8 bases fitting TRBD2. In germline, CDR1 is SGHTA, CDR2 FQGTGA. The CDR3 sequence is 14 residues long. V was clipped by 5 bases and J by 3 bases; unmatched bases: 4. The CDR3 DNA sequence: TGTGCCAGCAGCGTCGGGGGGGCAACAGATACGCAGTATTTT. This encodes CASSVGGATDTQYF.